The T cell receptor beta chain under discussion was sequenced for a study of cytotoxic CD8 clonotypes in ibrutinib-treated CLL. Whole-study results and caveats: The times at which samples were taken varied between sustained-remission and progressing patients.

About 2 micrograms of genomic DNA came from cryopreserved PBMCs for TCR beta libraries. The protocol was immunoSEQ multiplex PCR, while the TCRdb copy is restricted to in-frame clones and leaves out a portion. Of some 40,000 clones in the sample, 68% are singletons; the top ten hold roughly 6.9%. The J segment lost 6 bases and the V segment lost 3 bases, leaving 9 bases of the junction unmatched. The CDR3 is made up of 16 amino acids. The V gene's germline CDR1 is SGHAT and CDR2 FQNNGV. As concerns this clone: Its cognate antigen is unknown.

The chain employs TRBV11-2 and TRBJ2-3; 10 bases match TRBD2. This receptor was identified in a human donor with chronic lymphocytic leukemia. The sequencing here drew on PBMCs, taken at disease progression, from a patient treated with ibrutinib. CDR3 DNA sequence: TGTGCCAGCAGCTTGATGGTGGGACTAGCGTCGGATACGCAGTATTTT. It specifies CASSLMVGLASDTQYF.